This T cell receptor (beta chain) was documented in a study of blood T cells in healthy people across ages. Across the study: Per every two T cells, about one barcoded beta molecule was captured by template switching.

Notes on the study in general: A roughly linear age-dependent decrease characterized TCR beta diversity per million T cells.

There are 13 residues in the CDR3. Germline V lookup: CDR1 MNHEY, CDR2 SVGAGI. Trimming took 6 bases from V and 3 from J, leaving 11 bases between them. In the case of this clonotype: Its antigen remains unidentified.

With a J-beta primer mix and a sample-barcoded 5' primer, a second PCR ran roughly 6 to 12 cycles. TCRdb passed the 5' RACE reads through MiXCR, listing each CDR3 protein once. The sample holds about 1.4 million distinct CDR3 sequences, approximately 63% seen once. The chain combines TRBV6-5 with TRBJ1-2; D is uncertain. This sequence originates from a man aged 18 to 29 in good health. The sample comprised blood. The CDR3 here is CASRDRSHYGYTF. CDR3 DNA: TGTGCCAGCAGAGATAGGAGCCACTATGGCTACACCTTC.